Given below is one T cell receptor beta chain in context. Its antigen specificity is not known. Base qualities are missing; no much larger clone stands one base away. These data are taken from a study of cytotoxic CD8 clonotypes in ibrutinib-treated CLL listed by TCRdb under 2021. For the study in its entirety: The cohort was composed of ten to eleven relapsed/refractory and roughly 16 treatment-naive patients; IGHV unmutated status was identified in approximately 17 patients. Responses were partial in roughly 24 patients and complete in 2; after median approximately 5.5 years follow-up, around 14 stayed in remission and approximately 12 progressed. Response samples were obtained after a median of around eleven months of treatment, with a range of about 6 to 36 months. On average, each sample yielded some 250,000 productive templates and 94,082 productive rearrangements. Longitudinal samples were obtainable from about 30% of the roughly 90 participants in the trial. Cryopreserved peripheral blood mononuclear cells were obtained before treatment, at response, and at either sustained remission or disease progression. Every sample from remission and from progressive disease was obtained while the patients were still on ibrutinib.

In light of the paper, this sample's time point label describes: about a year on ibrutinib. For TCR beta library preparation, approximately 2 micrograms of genomic DNA was extracted from cryopreserved PBMCs. Longitudinal blood samples from CLL patients on ibrutinib monotherapy were analyzed using high-throughput TCR beta sequencing. The patients were enrolled in a single-center, open-label phase 2 trial of ibrutinib monotherapy. On the study overall, not on this receptor specifically: An increase in clonality was observed at ibrutinib response, with clonality remaining stable during sustained remission and falling back toward baseline at progression. Sampling times were not matched between patients in sustained remission and patients whose disease was progressing, and lymph node repertoires were not examined. Public clonotypes were rare and either shrank or stayed stable during treatment, and the rise in clonality at ibrutinib response reflected expansion of private clonotypes. Baseline clonality exceeded that of age-matched healthy donors and correlated strongly with circulating CD8+ T-cell counts.

A MiSeq instrument was used for deep resolution sequencing, which targeted depths ranging from 1 in 1 million up to 1 in 200,000 T cells, with coverage averaging 10x for each clonotype. The immunoSEQ hsTCRB Kit was used to generate the TCR beta libraries. Turning to the authors' computational methods: The data were analyzed with ImmunoSEQ Analyzer and ImmunoSEQ Data Assistant, and V, D and J gene assignments followed IMGT definitions. Clonality, which ranges from 0 to 1, was calculated as one minus the normalized Shannon entropy of productive rearrangement frequencies. Only overrepresented clonotypes making up at least 0.05% of each patient's repertoire were included in the public clonotype analysis. Approximately 12 age-matched healthy donor repertoires from immuneACCESS were used as controls for clonality. TCRdb provides this immuneACCESS table in a form limited to in-frame rearrangements. Some clones are lacking; in checked studies, under half of them reflect an unresolved V gene, and why the rest are absent is not known. V and J calls and clone size come straight from that table; D and trimming were deduced from the DNA. This sample lists over 65,000 clones; about four fifths were detected once. The ten largest account for roughly 5% of the sample.

Sequences were derived from PBMCs, sampled after 12 months of ibrutinib treatment. The TCR was taken from a human donor with chronic lymphocytic leukemia.

The CDR3 here reads CASNPWDPSNQPQHF. The nucleotide sequence reads TGTGCCAGTAACCCATGGGACCCTAGCAATCAGCCCCAGCATTTT. In this chain, TRBV19 is recombined with TRBJ1-5, and possibly TRBD1, on 5 matching bases. CDR1 and CDR2 are read off the germline V gene (reference sequence) as LNHDA and SQIVND. The V and J ends are trimmed by 7 bases and 0 bases, leaving 13 bases between them. Taken from cysteine to phenylalanine, the CDR3 has 15 residues. Here the CDR3 DNA is all that survives: 45 bases in frame from base 1.